This TCR beta chain appears in the sequencing data of a study of cytomegalovirus exposure and HLA in healthy donors. The study's findings and limits: Per a prior analysis, the majority of TCR beta V segments were productive roughly 87% or roughly 30% of the time. Later on, an analysis found that several of the most significant clusters appeared to be linked to common viral pathogens, which included parvovirus B19.

Per germline, CDR1 LGHNT and CDR2 FRNRAP. V gave up 6 bases and J gave up 1 base; unmatched junction bases: 7. The length of the CDR3 is 16 residues. PCR employed 60 Vbeta and 13 Jbeta primers. Here immunoSEQ multiplex PCR was the method, and the copy in TCRdb shows in-frame clones only, minus some. The sample contains 120,000 or so clones, more than 60% of which appear only once. For this clone: Antigen unknown.

The receptor was isolated from a young man in good health and CMV-seronegative. The source material was PBMCs. This sequence joins TRBV12-5 and TRBJ2-2; TRBD1 aligns across 8 bases. The CDR3 is CASGPGQGLNTGELFF. Here the CDR3 DNA reads TGTGCTAGTGGCCCCGGACAGGGTCTGAACACCGGGGAGCTGTTTTTT.